This T cell receptor beta chain was found in a study of read filtering for tumor transcriptome and immune sequencing (dated by TCRdb to 2020 to 2022). Some background on the complete study: The cohort consisted of 17 to 20 male and over eleven female patients, with a mean age of about 66 years and an age range of roughly 40 to 85. By revised international staging, roughly 8 patients were R-ISS I, about 17 were R-ISS II and roughly 7 were R-ISS III. After DNase treatment, whole-transcriptome libraries were prepared using the TruSeq RNA Access Library Prep Kit. Per sample, about 4.05 to 11 million TCR-region mapped reads were obtained with IR-seq, compared with only roughly 85 to 1273 with RNA-seq. The study compared TCR repertoires from targeted immune repertoire sequencing and bulk whole-transcriptome sequencing run on the same bone marrow samples. One of the main goals was to work out a read-filtering strategy for immune repertoire data, in particular whether clonotypes backed by only a single read should be removed. Overall results and qualifications from the work: In IR-seq, single-read clonotypes were 80% to 90% of clonotypes but approximately 3.5% of total reads; in RNA-seq they were about 70% of clonotypes and about 40% of reads. Compared with RNA-seq, IR-seq captured clonotypes at much higher depth and more reliably, and a smaller IR-seq throughput was enough to identify most shared clonotypes. When single-read clonotypes were removed, the proportions of shared clonotypes in IR-seq and RNA-seq correlated more strongly. The sorted CD138-negative fraction was composed of a mixed bone marrow immune population rather than of purified T cells.

This clonotype was seen many times. Its antigen is unknown. Base qualities were left out, and no much larger clone turns up one base away. Every patient had bone marrow sampled at the time of active disease. Ficoll-Hypaque density gradient centrifugation was used to isolate bone marrow mononuclear cells. Myeloma plasma cells were removed and CD138-negative cells were collected by negative selection after labeling with CD138 magnetic microbeads on a MACS separator. Flow cytometry with CD138 antibodies on an Attune NxT was used to check how pure the isolated cells were. Total RNA was extracted with TRIzol reagent and quantified with a NanoDrop spectrophotometer. Paired RNA-seq and IR-seq were performed on each patient's CD138-negative bone marrow sample. V ends up 0 bases short and J 5 bases short, with an unmatched junction base count of 5. Taken from cysteine to phenylalanine, the CDR3 has 14 residues. The entry retains the CDR3 DNA only, 42 bases that are in frame from base 1. Based on the germline V gene, the CDR1 and CDR2 sequences are SGHRS and YFSETQ.

The Immunoverse kit was used to build TCR libraries from 400 ng RNA, with molecular barcoded adaptors covering alpha/delta and beta/gamma chains. TCR library preparation used the same RNA that went into transcriptome sequencing. Sequencing of the TCR libraries was done on an Illumina HiSeq 4000 with 2 x 150 cycles. In the authors' own workflow: With MiXCR, TCR reads were aligned to human V, D, J and C references and assembled into CDR3 clonotypes, with quality filtering and error correction included. The tcR package in R was used to analyze clonotype counts and gene usage diversity. For inspection of raw mapping reads, RNA-seq reads were mapped by STAR aligner version 2.5.3a onto GRCh37 of the human genome. To test how sequencing depth affects detected clonotypes, IR-seq fastq files were randomly downsampled with Seqtk 1.3. TCRdb applied fastp at Q25 and MiXCR to the public reads, then kept only in-frame beta chains. Rows are combined by CDR3 protein, so each entry shows the most common genes and DNA. V and J calls and clone size were set by TCRdb, not the authors. The sample has around 40,000 distinct CDR3 sequences on record, roughly 13% of them singletons. 25% to 35% of the sample goes to the ten largest clones.

Material: a population of CD138-negative cells sorted from bone marrow. Reading the label with the study, this specimen's cell subset or site is: bone marrow mononuclear cells depleted of CD138+ plasma/myeloma cells by negative magnetic selection. The chain couples TRBV5-1 to TRBJ2-7; 7 of the junction bases match TRBD1. This receptor was obtained from a donor aged 40 or over with multiple myeloma. The CDR3 amino acid sequence is: CASSLARGLDEQYF. The sequenced DNA: TGCGCCAGCAGCTTGGCCAGGGGGTTGGACGAGCAGTACTTC.